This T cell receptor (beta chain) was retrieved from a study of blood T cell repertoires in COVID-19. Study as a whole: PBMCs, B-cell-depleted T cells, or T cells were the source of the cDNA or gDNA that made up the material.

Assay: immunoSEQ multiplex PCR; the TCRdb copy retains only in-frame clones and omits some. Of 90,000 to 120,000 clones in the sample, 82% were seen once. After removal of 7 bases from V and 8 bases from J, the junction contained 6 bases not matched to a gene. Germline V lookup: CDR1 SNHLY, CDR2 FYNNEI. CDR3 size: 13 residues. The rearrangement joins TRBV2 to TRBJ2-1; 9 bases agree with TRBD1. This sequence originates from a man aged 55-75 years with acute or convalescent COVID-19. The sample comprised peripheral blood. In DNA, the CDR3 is TGTGCCAGCATCTGGACAGGGGTCGATGAGCAGTTCTTC. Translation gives CASIWTGVDEQFF. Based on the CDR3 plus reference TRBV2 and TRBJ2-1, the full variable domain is EPEVTQTPSHQVTQMGQEVILRCVPISNHLYFYWYRQILGQKVEFLVSFYNNEISEKSEIFDDQFSVERPDGSNFTLKIRSTKLEDSAMYFCASIWTGVDEQFFGPGTRLTVL.